The text below deals with one T cell receptor (beta chain). The record originates from a study of T cell changes during pregnancy in multiple sclerosis. Sequencing used immunoSEQ multiplex PCR; TCRdb keeps in-frame clones, though not all of them. The table has around 100,000 clones, almost 95% seen once. Trimming removed 5 bases from V and 4 bases from J, with 9 bases in between. Germline V gene lookup returns CDR1 SSHAT and CDR2 FNYEAQ (reference sequence). The CDR3 consists of 13 residues. The chain recombines TRBV7-7 with TRBJ2-1, with TRBD2 as a possible D gene (5 bases). The sequenced sample was peripheral blood, obtained before pregnancy. This TCR was recovered from a female donor with multiple sclerosis, enrolled in a pregnancy study. CDR3 nucleotides: TGTGCCAGCAGCCTTGGACTTTACAATGAGCAGTTCTTC. Translated: CASSLGLYNEQFF. Complete variable domain (other parts from reference TRBV7-7 and TRBJ2-1): GAGVSQSPRYKVTKRGQDVTLRCDPISSHATLYWYQQALGQGPEFLTYFNYEAQPDKSGLPSDRFSAERPEGSISTLTIQRTEQRDSAMYRCASSLGLYNEQFFGPGTRLTVL.